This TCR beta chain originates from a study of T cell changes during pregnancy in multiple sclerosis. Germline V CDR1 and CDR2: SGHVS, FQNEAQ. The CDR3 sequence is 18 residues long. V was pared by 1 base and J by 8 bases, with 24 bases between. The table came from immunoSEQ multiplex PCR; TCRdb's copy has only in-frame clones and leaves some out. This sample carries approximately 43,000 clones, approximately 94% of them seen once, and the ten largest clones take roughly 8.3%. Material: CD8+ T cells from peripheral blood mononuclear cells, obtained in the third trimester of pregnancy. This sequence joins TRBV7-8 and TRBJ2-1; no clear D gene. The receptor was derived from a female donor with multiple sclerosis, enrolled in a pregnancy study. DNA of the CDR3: TGTGCCAGCAGCTTAGTTCCTCCTTCTATACTCCAGCGTCATGAGCAGTTCTTC. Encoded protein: CASSLVPPSILQRHEQFF.